A single sample is the source of the 20 T cell receptor beta chains below, sequenced in a study of beta chain features in type 1 diabetes. Sequencing targeted expressed TCRB transcripts, as all isolated RNA had been reverse transcribed. Data came from immunoSEQ multiplex PCR; TCRdb stores just in-frame clones and leaves some out. The sample holds 350,000 to 450,000 clones, approximately 16% seen once. The sequencing input was naive CD4+ T cells from blood. These receptors all come from a woman between 18 and 30 years old in good health.

There are a few counts of this clone. The chain recombines TRBV7-9 with TRBJ2-7; TRBD2 aligns across 8 bases. CDR1 and CDR2 (germline): SEHNR, FQNEAQ (reference sequence). The CDR3 consists of 14 residues. Unmatched junction bases numbered 10, after V lost 5 bases and J lost 7 bases. The CDR3 loop is CASSPRGGLGEQYF. The CDR3 DNA is TGTGCCAGCAGCCCCCGGGGGGGTTTGGGGGAGCAGTACTTC.

This CDR3 is CASSEREGYEQYF. CDR3 bases: TGTGCCAGCAGTGAGCGGGAGGGCTACGAGCAGTACTTC. The chain is built from TRBV28 and TRBJ2-7; 10 bases line up with TRBD2. This CDR3 has 13 residues. Trimming cost V 5 bases and J 3 bases; bases outside gene matches: 1. The germline CDR1 and CDR2 sequences are MDHEN and SYDVKM.

This clone occurred a few times. This sequence joins TRBV18 and TRBJ1-5; D remains unclear. The CDR3 is 15 amino acids. Trimming removed 2 bases from V and 0 bases from J, with 8 bases in between. In germline, CDR1 is KGHSH, CDR2 LQKENI. The CDR3 loop reads CASSPGPDSNQPQHF. CDR3 sequence (DNA): TGTGCCAGCTCACCAGGGCCAGATAGCAATCAGCCCCAGCATTTT.

This clone has a handful of counts. The chain combines TRBV28 with TRBJ1-5, with D possibly TRBD1 on 5 matching bases. This CDR3 comprises 14 residues. CDR1 and CDR2 from the germline V gene are MDHEN and SYDVKM. V was pared by 4 bases and J by 4 bases, with 11 bases between. The CDR3 protein is CASSSGLSNQPQHF. CDR3 DNA sequence: TGTGCCAGCAGTTCAGGGTTGTCAAATCAGCCCCAGCATTTT.

The chain is built from TRBV15 and TRBJ2-5; 9 bases line up with TRBD2. CDR3 size: 16 residues. CDR1 LNHNV and CDR2 YYDKDF come from the germline V gene (reference sequence). The V gene end was trimmed by 2 bases and the J gene end by 9 bases; junction bases not matched to a gene: 13. In nucleotides, the CDR3 is TGTGCCACCAGCAGACGTGGGCGGGGGGGCCTTTCGGCCCAGTACTTC. The encoded protein is CATSRRGRGGLSAQYF.

This clone was detected only a few times. The junction differs from germline at one of its ends, possibly a read error. The rearrangement links TRBV15 to TRBJ2-6, with D hard to call. This CDR3 has 13 residues. CDR1 and CDR2 (germline): LNHNV, YYDKDF (reference sequence). The CDR3 region has the DNA TGTGGCACCCTTAGCTCTGGGGCCAACGTCCTGACTTTC. Translated: CGTLSSGANVLTF.

This sequence joins TRBV13 and TRBJ2-3; D is possibly TRBD1 (6 bases). The ends were cut back, 3 bases at V and 3 bases at J, with 10 bases in the middle. The CDR3 covers 14 residues. Germline CDR1 reads PRHDT; CDR2 reads FYEKMQ (reference sequence). CDR3 loop: CASSLGQGTDTQYF. CDR3 nucleotide sequence: TGTGCCAGCAGCTTGGGCCAGGGGACAGATACGCAGTATTTT. The full variable domain, its missing parts supplied by reference TRBV13 and TRBJ2-3, is AAGVIQSPRHLIKEKRETATLKCYPIPRHDTVYWYQQGPGQDPQFLISFYEKMQSDKGSIPDRFSAQQFSDYHSELNMSSLELGDSALYFCASSLGQGTDTQYFGPGTRLTVL.

This clone was counted between two and nine times. This chain uses TRBV11-2 with TRBJ2-7; maybe TRBD2 (6 bases). This CDR3 spans 15 amino acids. Between the trimmed V and J ends, which lost 5 bases and 5 bases, there was a span of 19 bases. The germline V gene encodes CDR1 SGHAT and CDR2 FQNNGV. The CDR3, as DNA: TGTGCCAGCAGCCCGGTACGGCTAGCGATAGACGAGCAGTACTTC. It yields the protein CASSPVRLAIDEQYF.

This chain joins TRBV9 and TRBJ2-3, with TRBD1 as a possible D gene (5 bases). Trimming took 0 bases from V and 3 from J, leaving 17 bases between them. Germline CDR1 reads SGDLS; CDR2 reads YYNGEE. The CDR3 extends over 17 amino acids. CDR3 sequence: CASSVGVVGPPTDTQYF. As DNA, the CDR3 is TGTGCCAGCAGCGTAGGGGTGGTGGGGCCCCCAACAGATACGCAGTATTTT.

This clone was counted between two and nine times. The chain recombines TRBV28 with TRBJ2-1; D gene ambiguous. CDR1 and CDR2 from the germline V gene are MDHEN and SYDVKM. The CDR3 has 15 residues. Trimming removed 7 bases at V and 0 bases at J, with 13 bases between. CDR3 sequence reads: CASNYVSSSYNEQFF. The CDR3 DNA follows: TGTGCCAGCAACTACGTCTCTAGCTCCTACAATGAGCAGTTCTTC.

This clone was picked up a small number of times. This rearrangement joins TRBV28 to TRBJ2-7; 7 nucleotides agree with TRBD1. With V trimmed by 2 bases and J by 2 bases, 3 bases remained unmatched. This CDR3 contains 14 residues. CDR1 and CDR2 (germline): MDHEN, SYDVKM. The DNA for the CDR3 is TGTGCCAGCAGTTTAATGGGGACAGCCTACGAGCAGTACTTC. Translating it yields CASSLMGTAYEQYF.

This clone was recorded a few times. This sequence joins TRBV5-4 and TRBJ2-2, with 7 bases identical to TRBD2. Germline V CDR1 and CDR2: SGHNT, YYREEE (reference sequence). CDR3 length equals 16 residues. With 5 bases clipped from V and 4 bases from J, the junction kept 11 bases outside the gene matches. The CDR3 here is CASSQEGRGGTGELFF. CDR3 DNA: TGTGCCAGCAGTCAAGAGGGGCGCGGGGGCACCGGGGAGCTGTTTTTT.

The chain has TRBV2 and TRBJ2-5; TRBD1 matches at 7 bases. J lost 1 base, V lost 8 bases, and 7 bases had no gene match. Germline V gene lookup returns CDR1 SNHLY and CDR2 FYNNEI. The CDR3 sequence is 14 residues long. The CDR3 DNA follows: TGTGCCAGCGTAAAGGGACAGCCCCAAGAGACCCAGTACTTC. Translating gives CASVKGQPQETQYF.

This clone showed up just a few times. This chain joins TRBV6-6 and TRBJ2-7, with TRBD1 matching 10 bases. The germline V gene encodes CDR1 MNHNY and CDR2 SVGAGI (reference sequence). The CDR3 has 14 amino acids. With 6 bases clipped from V and 2 bases from J, the junction kept 4 bases outside the gene matches. CDR3 nucleotides: TGTGCCAGCAGGGGACAGGGGACAACCTACGAGCAGTACTTC. It encodes CASRGQGTTYEQYF.

The chain couples TRBV7-9 to TRBJ2-5; weak D call: TRBD2 (6 bases). This CDR3 has 18 residues. V was pared by 3 bases and J by 1 base, with 21 bases between. Per the germline V gene, CDR1 is SEHNR and CDR2 is FQNEAQ (reference sequence). DNA of the CDR3: TGTGCCAGCAGCTTTTCCCTACAGGCAGGGAGGATCCAAGAGACCCAGTACTTC. It translates to CASSFSLQAGRIQETQYF.

The rearrangement uses TRBV7-7 and TRBJ2-7, with 7 bases matching TRBD2. The CDR3 spans 15 residues. After removal of 1 base from V and 4 bases from J, the junction contained 7 bases not matched to a gene. The germline gives CDR1 SSHAT, CDR2 FNYEAQ (reference sequence). CDR3 loop: CASSLGREAGYEQYF. The CDR3 bases are TGTGCCAGCAGCTTAGGACGGGAGGCGGGTTACGAGCAGTACTTC. The variable domain in full, completed from reference TRBV7-7 and TRBJ2-7, reads GAGVSQSPRYKVTKRGQDVTLRCDPISSHATLYWYQQALGQGPEFLTYFNYEAQPDKSGLPSDRFSAERPEGSISTLTIQRTEQRDSAMYRCASSLGREAGYEQYFGPGTRLTVT.

The chain recombines TRBV29-1 with TRBJ1-1; 7 bases align to TRBD1. The CDR3 sequence is 13 residues long. Germline trimming cut 7 bases from V and 0 bases from J; bases unmatched to any gene: 5. CDR1 and CDR2 from the germline V gene are SQVTM and ANQGSEA. In DNA, the CDR3 is TGCAGCGGGAAGGGACAGATGAACACTGAAGCTTTCTTT. Protein: CSGKGQMNTEAFF.

This clone was seen a handful of times. The chain is built from TRBV14 and TRBJ2-5; D gene uncertain. V gave up 0 bases and J gave up 7 bases, with 6 bases separating them. The CDR3 consists of 12 residues. Germline V gives CDR1 SGHDN, CDR2 FVKESK. Here the CDR3 reads CASSQDRWTQYF. CDR3 nucleotide sequence: TGTGCCAGCAGCCAAGATCGGTGGACCCAGTACTTC.

A few counts support this clone. The gene calls are TRBV7-2 and TRBJ2-1, with TRBD2 identical over 14 bases. The junction had 11 bases not matched to a gene; V was cut back by 6 bases and J by 7 bases. Germline CDR1 is SGHTA and CDR2 is FQGNSA. CDR3 size: 17 residues. Written as DNA, the CDR3 is TGTGCCAGCAGACCAAGACTAGCGGGAGGGCAGGGGAATGAGCAGTTCTTC. Its translation: CASRPRLAGGQGNEQFF.

This chain connects TRBV4-2 to TRBJ2-7; maybe TRBD1 (6 bases). CDR3 length equals 17 residues. Between the trimmed V and J ends, which lost 0 bases and 6 bases, there was a span of 21 bases. In germline, CDR1 is LGHNA, CDR2 YNFKEQ. CDR3 region: CASSQDYLGSGDPEQYF. The CDR3 DNA follows: TGTGCCAGCAGCCAAGACTATTTGGGGTCAGGGGACCCCGAGCAGTACTTC.